The T cell receptor beta chain under discussion was sequenced for a study of blood T cells in healthy people across ages. General observations from the study: Higher diversity, along with more naive CD4+ cells, distinguished long-lived donors from aged donors. When one million T cells were used, diversity estimates were thought to be underestimates.

This clonotype has just a few counts. Its cognate antigen is unknown. The authors ran a second PCR of about 7 to 12 cycles using a sample-barcoded 5' primer and a J-beta primer mix. In TCRdb, the 5' RACE reads were re-called with MiXCR into one record per CDR3 protein. This table has some 800,000 distinct CDR3 sequences, roughly 44% appearing once. Germline V lookup: CDR1 SGDLS, CDR2 YYNGEE. The CDR3 length is 15 residues. With 3 bases removed from V and 4 bases from J, the gap between germline ends came to 13 bases. This clonotype was sampled from a man in his 60s in good health. Sequencing was done on a sample of blood. The chain couples TRBV9 to TRBJ1-4; unclear D gene. Here the CDR3 reads CASSGARTGNEKLFF. The CDR3 nucleotides are TGTGCCAGCAGCGGCGCCCGAACGGGTAATGAAAAACTGTTTTTT.